These T cell receptor beta chains were read from a single sample in a study of cytomegalovirus exposure and HLA in healthy donors. The repertoire was sequenced with immunoSEQ multiplex PCR; TCRdb's copy has only in-frame clones and lacks some. The sample lists 180,000 or so clones; roughly 79% were seen once. Sample: PBMCs. These receptors were collected from a young woman in good health and CMV-seropositive. Each CDR3 is given without its conserved first and last residue. Part of the rows lack a size; the others show once, few, many or a class for expanded clones.

cdr3_length: 15
j_call: TRBJ2-7
v_call: TRBV15
clone_size: -
cdr3_aa: ATSRDRAGFSSYEQY

cdr3_length: 13
j_call: TRBJ1-4
v_call: TRBV5-6
clone_size: -
cdr3_aa: ASWGTGRGNEKLF

cdr3_length: 11
j_call: TRBJ1-1
v_call: TRBV2
clone_size: once
cdr3_aa: ASRNRGGTEAF

cdr3_length: 14
j_call: TRBJ2-7
v_call: TRBV6-6
clone_size: -
cdr3_aa: ASSVESGTGGAEQY

cdr3_length: 14
j_call: TRBJ2-7
v_call: TRBV28
clone_size: -
cdr3_aa: ASSLKFPSGPYEQY

cdr3_length: 13
j_call: TRBJ2-6
v_call: TRBV27
clone_size: -
cdr3_aa: ASSSTGTGANVLT

cdr3_length: 11
j_call: TRBJ1-1
v_call: TRBV19
clone_size: few
cdr3_aa: ASCASPNTEAF

cdr3_length: 13
j_call: TRBJ1-4
v_call: TRBV19
clone_size: few
cdr3_aa: ASSNPGGTRSELF

cdr3_length: 16
j_call: TRBJ2-1
v_call: TRBV27
clone_size: -
cdr3_aa: ASSLYGLAGAYYNEQF

cdr3_length: 12
j_call: TRBJ1-2
v_call: TRBV9
clone_size: once
cdr3_aa: ASSNPQGHYGYT

cdr3_length: 14
j_call: TRBJ2-2
v_call: TRBV28
clone_size: -
cdr3_aa: ASSSPGGSNTGELF

cdr3_length: 10
j_call: TRBJ2-7
v_call: TRBV5-6
clone_size: once
cdr3_aa: ASSLRASGGS

cdr3_length: 15
j_call: TRBJ2-5
v_call: TRBV21-1
clone_size: -
cdr3_aa: ASSKVVPSGVQETQY

cdr3_length: 13
j_call: TRBJ1-1
v_call: TRBV7-2
clone_size: -
cdr3_aa: ASSFGTGATTEAF

cdr3_length: 11
j_call: TRBJ2-7
v_call: TRBV29-1
clone_size: -
cdr3_aa: SVEDRSTGEQY

cdr3_length: 11
j_call: TRBJ1-6
v_call: TRBV15
clone_size: once
cdr3_aa: ATRPEDNSPLH

cdr3_length: 14
j_call: TRBJ2-7
v_call: TRBV5-4
clone_size: few
cdr3_aa: ASSPAKQTGAHEQY

cdr3_length: 15
j_call: TRBJ2-2
v_call: TRBV5-1
clone_size: -
cdr3_aa: ASSPRDSGGNTGELF

cdr3_length: 12
j_call: TRBJ2-5
v_call: TRBV5-6
clone_size: -
cdr3_aa: ASSGGDRIETQY

cdr3_length: 14
j_call: TRBJ1-6
v_call: TRBV9
clone_size: -
cdr3_aa: ASSGQASSYNSPLH

cdr3_length: 14
j_call: TRBJ2-7
v_call: TRBV5-1
clone_size: -
cdr3_aa: ASSLGTGGMSYEQY

cdr3_length: 11
j_call: TRBJ1-5
v_call: TRBV5-6
clone_size: -
cdr3_aa: ASSLGQNQPQH

cdr3_length: 13
j_call: TRBJ1-1
v_call: TRBV19
clone_size: -
cdr3_aa: ASSMDPGGGTEAF

cdr3_length: 18
j_call: TRBJ2-2
v_call: TRBV5-3
clone_size: -
cdr3_aa: ARSCHPLAGMGASTGELF

cdr3_length: 11
j_call: TRBJ2-7
v_call: TRBV27
clone_size: -
cdr3_aa: ASSPGTVYEQY

cdr3_length: 14
j_call: TRBJ2-5
v_call: TRBV11-2
clone_size: -
cdr3_aa: ASSSGLASGAETQY

cdr3_length: 15
j_call: TRBJ2-3
v_call: TRBV11-2
clone_size: few
cdr3_aa: ASSLTSSHRSTDTQY

cdr3_length: 11
j_call: TRBJ1-4
v_call: TRBV27
clone_size: -
cdr3_aa: ASRDRPNEKLF

cdr3_length: 14
j_call: TRBJ2-1
v_call: TRBV4-3
clone_size: -
cdr3_aa: ASSQDTGGIYNEQF

cdr3_length: 14
j_call: TRBJ1-1
v_call: TRBV28
clone_size: -
cdr3_aa: ASSMTEHYTNTEAF

cdr3_length: 15
j_call: TRBJ1-6
v_call: TRBV7-9
clone_size: few
cdr3_aa: ASSPLGGEIYNSPLH

cdr3_length: 13
j_call: TRBJ2-5
v_call: TRBV5-4
clone_size: once
cdr3_aa: ASSRSGGAGETQY

cdr3_length: 12
j_call: TRBJ1-1
v_call: TRBV14
clone_size: -
cdr3_aa: ASSQDSGYTEAF

cdr3_length: 13
j_call: TRBJ1-2
v_call: TRBV6-5
clone_size: once
cdr3_aa: ASSYKTGSGYGYT

cdr3_length: 15
j_call: TRBJ2-5
v_call: TRBV19
clone_size: -
cdr3_aa: ASSIVGTAGLKRTQY

cdr3_length: 14
j_call: TRBJ2-3
v_call: TRBV7-7
clone_size: -
cdr3_aa: ASSLGLPGGTDTQY

cdr3_length: 12
j_call: TRBJ1-2
v_call: TRBV7-2
clone_size: -
cdr3_aa: ASSLGGQIYGYT

cdr3_length: 12
j_call: TRBJ1-5
v_call: TRBV19
clone_size: -
cdr3_aa: ASSMEGGYQPQH

cdr3_length: 10
j_call: TRBJ1-6
v_call: TRBV9
clone_size: -
cdr3_aa: ASSARLSPLH

cdr3_length: 12
j_call: TRBJ2-3
v_call: TRBV5-1
clone_size: -
cdr3_aa: ASRRTGSTDTQY

cdr3_length: 12
j_call: TRBJ2-7
v_call: TRBV5-1
clone_size: -
cdr3_aa: ASSDGQGNSEQY

cdr3_length: 12
j_call: TRBJ2-1
v_call: TRBV7-2
clone_size: -
cdr3_aa: ASSRISGGLEQF

cdr3_length: 11
j_call: TRBJ1-5
v_call: TRBV19
clone_size: few
cdr3_aa: ASFGGRAQTQH

cdr3_length: 12
j_call: TRBJ1-2
v_call: TRBV7-8
clone_size: -
cdr3_aa: ASSLVLDTYGYT

cdr3_length: 10
j_call: TRBJ1-2
v_call: TRBV6-5
clone_size: -
cdr3_aa: ASSWDRRGYT

cdr3_length: 12
j_call: TRBJ2-7
v_call: TRBV2
clone_size: -
cdr3_aa: ASSVLQGAYEQY

cdr3_length: 15
j_call: TRBJ2-1
v_call: TRBV4-3
clone_size: once
cdr3_aa: ASSQDLPSGGRNEQF

cdr3_length: 13
j_call: TRBJ1-2
v_call: TRBV4-3
clone_size: few
cdr3_aa: ASSQDESWPSGYT

cdr3_length: 12
j_call: TRBJ1-5
v_call: TRBV7-2
clone_size: -
cdr3_aa: ASSLRQGNQPQH

cdr3_length: 19
j_call: TRBJ2-2
v_call: TRBV27
clone_size: -
cdr3_aa: ASTLTLPTSGGPQNTGELF